Presented here are 4 T cell receptor beta chains from one specimen sequenced in a study of control samples from healthy donors and cancer patients. Some clones are missing from TCRdb's copy, which holds only in-frame ones; the method was immunoSEQ multiplex PCR. The data show around 150,000 clones, 88% seen once. The sample consisted of blood. All receptors come from a man aged 18 to 29 in good health.

The rearrangement joins TRBV9 to TRBJ2-2; no definite D call. CDR1 is SGDLS, CDR2 YYNGEE, per germline. Trimming removed 4 bases from V and 5 bases from J, with 9 bases in between. The CDR3 has 13 amino acids. The CDR3: CASSFRGTGELFF. The DNA for the CDR3 is TGTGCCAGCAGCTTCCGTGGGACCGGGGAGCTGTTTTTT.

The rearrangement links TRBV9 to TRBJ2-3; 9 bases are shared with TRBD2. V lost 4 bases to trimming and J lost 2 bases; unmatched junction nucleotides: 5. The CDR3 is 15 amino acids. The germline CDR1 and CDR2 sequences are SGDLS and YYNGEE. CDR3 residues: CASSQGLAFTDTQYF. DNA for the CDR3: TGTGCCAGCAGCCAGGGACTAGCCTTCACAGATACGCAGTATTTT.

The CDR3 region has the DNA TGTGCCAGCAGCTTAGTGAGCTCCGTAGCGGCCTACGAGCAGTACTTC. It translates to CASSLVSSVAAYEQYF. This chain joins TRBV7-2 and TRBJ2-7, with D possibly being TRBD2 (6 bases). V lost 1 base, J lost 2 bases, and 15 bases lay in between. The CDR3 runs 16 residues. The germline V gene has CDR1 SGHTA and CDR2 FQGNSA.

V and J are TRBV4-3 and TRBJ2-7, with 8 bases aligning to TRBD1. The V segment lost 1 base and the J segment 2 bases; nucleotides outside the gene matches: 4. Germline V gene sequence: CDR1 LGHNA, CDR2 YSLEER. The CDR3 contains 15 residues. CDR3 nucleotide sequence: TGCGCCAGCAGCCAAGTAGTGGGACAGGCCTACGAGCAGTACTTC. This encodes CASSQVVGQAYEQYF.